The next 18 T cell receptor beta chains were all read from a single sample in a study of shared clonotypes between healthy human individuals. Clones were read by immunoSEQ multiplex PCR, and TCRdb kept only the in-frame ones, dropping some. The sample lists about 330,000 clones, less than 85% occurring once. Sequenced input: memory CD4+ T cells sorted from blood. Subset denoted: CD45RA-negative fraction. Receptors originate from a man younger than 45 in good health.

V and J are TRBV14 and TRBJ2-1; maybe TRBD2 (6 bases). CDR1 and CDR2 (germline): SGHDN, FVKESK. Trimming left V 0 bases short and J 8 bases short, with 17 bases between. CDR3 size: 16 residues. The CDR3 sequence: CASSQEGETREDEQFF. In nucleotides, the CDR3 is TGTGCCAGCAGCCAAGAGGGTGAGACTAGGGAGGATGAGCAGTTCTTC.

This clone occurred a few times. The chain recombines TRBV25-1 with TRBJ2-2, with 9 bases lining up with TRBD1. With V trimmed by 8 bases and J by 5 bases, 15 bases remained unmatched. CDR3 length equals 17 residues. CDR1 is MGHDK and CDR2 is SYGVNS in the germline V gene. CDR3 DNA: TGTGCCAGCGGATTGGAGAGGGGACAGGGAGGAACCGGGGAGCTGTTTTTT. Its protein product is CASGLERGQGGTGELFF. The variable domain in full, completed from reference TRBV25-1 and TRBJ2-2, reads EADIYQTPRYLVIGTGKKITLECSQTMGHDKMYWYQQDPGMELHLIHYSYGVNSTEKGDLSSESTVSRIRTEHFPLTLESARPSHTSQYLCASGLERGQGGTGELFFGEGSRLTVL.

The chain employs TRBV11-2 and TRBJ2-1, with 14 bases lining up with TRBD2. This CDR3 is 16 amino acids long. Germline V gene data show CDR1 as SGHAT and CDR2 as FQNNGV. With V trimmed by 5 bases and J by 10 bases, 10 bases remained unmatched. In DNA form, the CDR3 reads TGTGCCAGCAGCACCACGGGACTAGCGGGAGTAAACGAGCAGTTCTTC. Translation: CASSTTGLAGVNEQFF. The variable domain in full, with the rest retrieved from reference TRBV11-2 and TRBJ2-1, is EAGVAQSPRYKIIEKRQSVAFWCNPISGHATLYWYQQILGQGPKLLIQFQNNGVVDDSQLPKDRFSAERLKGVDSTLKIQPAKLEDSAVYLCASSTTGLAGVNEQFFGPGTRLTVL.

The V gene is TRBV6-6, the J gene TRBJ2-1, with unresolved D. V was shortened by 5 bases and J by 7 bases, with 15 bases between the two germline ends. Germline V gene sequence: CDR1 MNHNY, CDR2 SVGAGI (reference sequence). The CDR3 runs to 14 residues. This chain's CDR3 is CASSAAASTNEQFF. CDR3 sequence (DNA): TGTGCCAGCAGTGCGGCGGCAAGTACTAATGAGCAGTTCTTC.

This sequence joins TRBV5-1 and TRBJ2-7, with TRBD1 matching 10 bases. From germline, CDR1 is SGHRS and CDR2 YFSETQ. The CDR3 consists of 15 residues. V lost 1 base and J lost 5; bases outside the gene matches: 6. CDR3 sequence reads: CASSLSGQGMHEQYF. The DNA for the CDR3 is TGCGCCAGCAGCTTGTCGGGACAGGGGATGCACGAGCAGTACTTC.

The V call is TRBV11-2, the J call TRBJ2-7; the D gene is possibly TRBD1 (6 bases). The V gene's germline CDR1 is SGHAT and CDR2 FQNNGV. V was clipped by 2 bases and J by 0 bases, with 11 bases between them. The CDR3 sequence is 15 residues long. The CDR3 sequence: CASSLSLGASYEQYF. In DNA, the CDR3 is TGTGCCAGCAGCTTAAGTCTGGGGGCCTCCTACGAGCAGTACTTC.

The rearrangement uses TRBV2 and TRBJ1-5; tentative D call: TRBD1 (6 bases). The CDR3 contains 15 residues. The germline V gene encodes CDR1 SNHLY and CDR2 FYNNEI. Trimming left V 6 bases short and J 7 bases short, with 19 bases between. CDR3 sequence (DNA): TGTGCCAGCAGGGCCGGGGGCCGGGGCGGACAGCCCCAGCATTTT. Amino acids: CASRAGGRGGQPQHF.

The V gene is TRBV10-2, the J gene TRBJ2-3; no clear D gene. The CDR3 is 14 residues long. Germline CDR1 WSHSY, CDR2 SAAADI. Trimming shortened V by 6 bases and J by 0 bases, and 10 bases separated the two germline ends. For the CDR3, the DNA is TGCGCCAGCAGCGCTAGTTCTAGCACAGATACGCAGTATTTT. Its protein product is CASSASSSTDTQYF.

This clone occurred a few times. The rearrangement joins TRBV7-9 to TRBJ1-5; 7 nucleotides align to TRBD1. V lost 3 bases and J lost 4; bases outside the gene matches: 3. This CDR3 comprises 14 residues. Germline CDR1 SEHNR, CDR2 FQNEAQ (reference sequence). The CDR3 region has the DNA TGTGCCAGCAGCTTGACAGGGTTTAATCAGCCCCAGCATTTT. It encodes CASSLTGFNQPQHF.

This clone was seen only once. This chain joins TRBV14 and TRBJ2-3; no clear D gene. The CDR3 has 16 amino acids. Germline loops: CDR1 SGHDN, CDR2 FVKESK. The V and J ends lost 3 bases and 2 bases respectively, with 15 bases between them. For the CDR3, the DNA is TGTGCCAGCAGCCATCCCTTGGCGGATTACACAGATACGCAGTATTTT. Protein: CASSHPLADYTDTQYF.

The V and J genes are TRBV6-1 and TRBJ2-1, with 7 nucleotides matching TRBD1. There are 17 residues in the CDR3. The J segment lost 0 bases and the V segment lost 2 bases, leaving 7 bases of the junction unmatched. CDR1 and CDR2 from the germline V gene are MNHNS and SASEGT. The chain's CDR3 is CASSEFEGASSYNEQFF. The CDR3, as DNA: TGTGCCAGCAGTGAATTTGAGGGGGCAAGCTCCTACAATGAGCAGTTCTTC.

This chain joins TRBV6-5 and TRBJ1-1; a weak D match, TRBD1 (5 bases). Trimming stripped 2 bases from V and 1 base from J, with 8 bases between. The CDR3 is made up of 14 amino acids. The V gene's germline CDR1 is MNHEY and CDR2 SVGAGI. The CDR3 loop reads CASSYPQGNTEAFF. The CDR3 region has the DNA TGTGCCAGCAGTTACCCGCAGGGGAACACTGAAGCTTTCTTT.

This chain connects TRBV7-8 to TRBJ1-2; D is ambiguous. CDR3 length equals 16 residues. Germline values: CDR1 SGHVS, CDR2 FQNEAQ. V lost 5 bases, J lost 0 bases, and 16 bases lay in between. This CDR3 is CASSLYQVAPNYGYTF. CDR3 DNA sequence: TGTGCCAGCAGCCTCTACCAGGTGGCCCCTAACTATGGCTACACCTTC.

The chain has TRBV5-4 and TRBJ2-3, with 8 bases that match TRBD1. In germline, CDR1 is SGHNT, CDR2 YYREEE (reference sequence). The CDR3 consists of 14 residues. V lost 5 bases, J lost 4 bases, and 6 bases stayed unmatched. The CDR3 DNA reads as TGTGCCAGCAGGGAGGACAGGGTCGCAGATACGCAGTATTTT. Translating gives CASREDRVADTQYF.

DNA of the CDR3: TGTGCCAGCTCACCGCCGGGGGGTAGTTTGAATTCACCCCTCCACTTT. Its protein product is CASSPPGGSLNSPLHF. The V and J genes are TRBV18 and TRBJ1-6; the D gene is possibly TRBD1 (5 bases). The CDR3 has 16 residues. Germline CDR1 reads KGHSH; CDR2 reads LQKENI. Trimming shortened V by 3 bases and J by 7 bases, and 16 bases separated the two germline ends.

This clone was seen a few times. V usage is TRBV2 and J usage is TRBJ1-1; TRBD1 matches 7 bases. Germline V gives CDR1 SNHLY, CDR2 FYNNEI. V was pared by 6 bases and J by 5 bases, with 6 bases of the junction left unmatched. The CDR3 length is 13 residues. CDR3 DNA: TGTGCCAGCAGCGGGGACAGTCGGACTGAAGCTTTCTTT. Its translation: CASSGDSRTEAFF.

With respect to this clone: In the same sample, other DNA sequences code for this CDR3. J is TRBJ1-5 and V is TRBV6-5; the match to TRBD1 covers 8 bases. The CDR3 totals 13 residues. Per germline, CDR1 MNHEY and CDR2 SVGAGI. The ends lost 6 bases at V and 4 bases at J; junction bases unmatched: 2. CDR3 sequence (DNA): TGTGCCAGCAGCAGACAGGGGAATCAGCCCCAGCATTTT. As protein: CASSRQGNQPQHF.

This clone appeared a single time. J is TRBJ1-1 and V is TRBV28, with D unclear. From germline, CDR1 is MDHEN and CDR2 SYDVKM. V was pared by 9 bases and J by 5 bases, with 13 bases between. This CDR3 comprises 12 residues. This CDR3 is CASNPPGTEAFF. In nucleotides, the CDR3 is TGTGCCAGTAACCCCCCGGGAACTGAAGCTTTCTTT.